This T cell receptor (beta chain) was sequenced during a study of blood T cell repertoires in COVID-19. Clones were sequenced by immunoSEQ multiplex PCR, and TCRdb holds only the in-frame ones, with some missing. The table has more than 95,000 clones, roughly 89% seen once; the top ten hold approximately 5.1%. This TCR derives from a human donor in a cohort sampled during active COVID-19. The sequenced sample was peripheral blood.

Written as DNA, the CDR3 is TGTGCCACCAGTGATCCGACAATGGACAGGGTAAACCAAGAGACCCAGTACTTC. Translation: CATSDPTMDRVNQETQYF. This rearrangement joins TRBV24-1 to TRBJ2-5, with TRBD1 matching over 8 bases. CDR1 KGHDR and CDR2 SFDVKD come from the germline V gene. The CDR3 is made up of 18 amino acids. V was clipped by 3 bases and J by 0 bases; unmatched bases: 11.